This TCR beta chain was obtained from a study of blood T cell repertoires in COVID-19. Germline V gene sequence: CDR1 ENHRY, CDR2 SYGVKD. The CDR3 runs 13 residues. Trimming removed 10 bases at V and 2 bases at J, with 13 bases between. Sequenced by immunoSEQ multiplex PCR; TCRdb stores in-frame clones only, minus some. This sample has about 290,000 clones, with about nine tenths found just once. The sequence derives from a woman in her forties who had recovered from COVID-19. The sample consisted of PBMCs or T cells enriched from blood (not recorded which). The genes are TRBV10-3 and TRBJ2-3; the D gene is possibly TRBD2 (6 bases). The CDR3 DNA reads TGTGCCACCCGTGGAGGGGTCACAGATACGCAGTATTTT. Translation: CATRGGVTDTQYF.